The entry below gives a single T cell receptor (beta chain) sequence along with its context. This sample was taken from a study of OX40 agonist ivuxolimab in advanced cancers. Method: immunoSEQ multiplex PCR; TCRdb's copy keeps in-frame clones and lacks some. The repertoire consists of some 17,000 clones, with 85% to 90% occurring once and the leading ten covering approximately 32%. The ends lost 5 bases at V and 7 bases at J; junction bases unmatched: 10. The germline gives CDR1 SGHAT, CDR2 FQNNGV. The CDR3 covers 15 residues. The clonotype comes from an adult with an advanced solid tumor such as melanoma, head and neck, liver or kidney cancer. Here the sequenced sample was CD4+ or CD8+ T cells sorted from blood, taken in a trial of the OX40 agonist ivuxolimab. The rearrangement links TRBV11-2 to TRBJ2-1; 8 bases fit TRBD2. The CDR3, as DNA: TGTGCCAGCAGCCTAACCGGGGGGGCTTCTAATGAGCAGTTCTTC. It is translated as CASSLTGGASNEQFF.